This is a list of T cell receptor beta chains from one sample in a study of cytomegalovirus exposure and HLA in healthy donors. This table comes from immunoSEQ multiplex PCR, and its TCRdb copy is limited to in-frame clones, with some not included. The repertoire table contains 70,000 or so clones. Sequencing was performed on PBMCs. The source of these receptors is a female donor in good health and CMV-seropositive. Each CDR3 is given with its conserved first and last residue.

CDR3aa: CASSLGRIGEGSDYGYTF
v_gene: TRBV5-1
j_gene: TRBJ1-2

CDR3aa: CASSRTNYGYTF
v_gene: TRBV6-5
j_gene: TRBJ1-2

CDR3aa: CASSLSSATGLNTGELFF
v_gene: TRBV7-6
j_gene: TRBJ2-2

CDR3aa: CASSQSLSGWTEAFF
v_gene: TRBV4-3
j_gene: TRBJ1-1

CDR3aa: CASSQYGGAYEQYF
v_gene: TRBV4-3
j_gene: TRBJ2-7

CDR3aa: CASTLTGGSEQFF
v_gene: TRBV27
j_gene: TRBJ2-1

CDR3aa: CASSPGTPLTNTGELFF
v_gene: TRBV9
j_gene: TRBJ2-2

CDR3aa: CASRTSGVGNEQFF
v_gene: TRBV6-5
j_gene: TRBJ2-1

CDR3aa: CAWSPGGYTGELFF
v_gene: TRBV30
j_gene: TRBJ2-2

CDR3aa: CASKRTGVSPLHF
v_gene: TRBV28
j_gene: TRBJ1-6

CDR3aa: CASLGQGEVGNQPQHF
v_gene: TRBV28
j_gene: TRBJ1-5

CDR3aa: CAWSVLAEQFF
v_gene: TRBV30
j_gene: TRBJ2-1

CDR3aa: CAWSGTVGNTIYF
v_gene: TRBV30
j_gene: TRBJ1-3

CDR3aa: CASSRGLAGGETQYF
v_gene: TRBV11-2
j_gene: TRBJ2-5

CDR3aa: CASKPRGQGSETQYF
v_gene: TRBV19
j_gene: TRBJ2-5

CDR3aa: CASRDSDSPLHF
v_gene: TRBV28
j_gene: TRBJ1-6

CDR3aa: CAWTPGQGMGETQYF
v_gene: TRBV30
j_gene: TRBJ2-5

CDR3aa: CSARGRGTDTEAFF
v_gene: TRBV29-1
j_gene: TRBJ1-1